A selection of T cell receptor beta chains follows, all from one sample in a study of shared clonotypes between healthy human individuals. Profiling relied on immunoSEQ multiplex PCR, and the TCRdb table lists in-frame clones only, not all of them. The sample yields nearly 750,000 clones, around 77% seen once. The sample taken for sequencing was memory CD4+ T cells sorted from blood. These receptors were obtained from a woman aged 30 to 39 in good health. Each CDR3 is given with its conserved first and last residue. The order of the fields is D gene, J gene, V gene, clone size, CDR3 length, CDR3 protein, CDR3 DNA. D genes are given only for firm matches. The listing skips clone size in some rows; elsewhere it reads once, few, many or a size class.

NA TRBJ2-7 TRBV7-9 NA 14 CASRQQGDSYEQYF TGTGCCAGCAGGCAACAGGGCGACTCCTACGAGCAGTACTTC
TRBD2 TRBJ2-5 TRBV19 many 13 CASSIPGGKTQYF TGTGCCAGTAGTATCCCGGGAGGGAAGACCCAGTACTTC
TRBD2 TRBJ2-7 TRBV5-1 NA 15 CARTSGSYLGFEQYF TGCGCCAGGACTAGCGGGAGTTATCTCGGCTTCGAGCAGTACTTC
NA TRBJ2-2 TRBV19 NA 16 CASSYLGGGPTGELFF TGTGCCAGTAGTTATTTGGGGGGAGGACCCACCGGGGAGCTGTTTTTT
NA TRBJ2-3 TRBV6-7 NA 20 CASSYLGPAGLGGPTDTQYF TGTGCCAGCAGTTACTTGGGGCCCGCCGGACTAGGGGGACCCACAGATACGCAGTATTTT
NA TRBJ1-2 TRBV7-2 NA 14 CASSRRLQGYGYTF TGTGCCAGCAGCCGCCGGTTACAGGGTTATGGCTACACCTTC
NA TRBJ1-1 TRBV6-6 NA 15 CASRVSGTGATEAFF TGTGCCAGCAGGGTTTCCGGGACGGGGGCCACTGAAGCTTTCTTT
TRBD1 TRBJ2-7 TRBV29-1 NA 14 CSVEGDRSPYEQYF TGCAGCGTTGAGGGGGACAGGAGCCCCTACGAGCAGTACTTC
NA TRBJ2-3 TRBV5-1 NA 14 CASSPGELTDTQYF TGCGCCAGCAGCCCGGGTGAACTCACAGATACGCAGTATTTT
NA TRBJ2-3 TRBV7-9 NA 15 CASTEAGTGSNTQYF TGTGCCAGCACCGAGGCGGGGACTGGGTCCAATACGCAGTATTTT
TRBD1 TRBJ1-2 TRBV7-9 NA 14 CASSLRQGAGGYTF TGTGCCAGCAGCTTACGACAGGGGGCAGGTGGCTACACCTTC
NA TRBJ2-7 TRBV16 NA 14 CASSQFGTMGEQYF TGTGCCAGCAGCCAATTCGGGACAATGGGCGAGCAGTACTTC
TRBD2 TRBJ2-1 TRBV5-1 NA 14 CASGTSGSYNEQFF TGCGCCAGCGGCACTAGCGGGAGCTACAATGAGCAGTTCTTC
NA TRBJ1-3 TRBV10-3 NA 15 CAISDTGSSGNTIYF TGTGCCATCAGTGACACCGGGAGCTCTGGAAACACCATATATTTT
NA TRBJ1-5 TRBV7-9 NA 14 CASRPQNPSQPQHF TGTGCCAGCAGGCCACAGAATCCAAGTCAGCCCCAGCATTTT
TRBD2 TRBJ2-7 TRBV20-1 NA 11 CSARESGVQHF TGCAGTGCTAGAGAGAGCGGGGTTCAGCACTTC
NA TRBJ1-2 TRBV19 NA 12 CASSHRDYGYTF TGTGCCAGTAGTCACAGGGACTATGGCTACACCTTC
NA TRBJ2-7 TRBV2 NA 13 CASTQQQGHEQYF TGTGCCAGCACCCAACAACAGGGCCACGAGCAGTACTTC
NA TRBJ2-2 TRBV5-1 NA 14 CASSPFGNTGELFF TGCGCCAGCAGTCCTTTCGGGAACACCGGGGAGCTGTTTTTT
TRBD1 TRBJ1-1 TRBV7-9 many 13 CASSRQGDTEAFF TGTGCCAGCAGTAGACAGGGAGACACTGAAGCTTTCTTT
TRBD1 TRBJ2-2 TRBV5-1 NA 15 CASSLQGQGAGELFF TGCGCCAGCAGCTTGCAGGGACAGGGGGCCGGGGAGCTGTTTTTT
TRBD1 TRBJ2-7 TRBV25-1 NA 14 CASRSGTGSDEQYF TGTGCCAGCAGGAGCGGGACAGGGAGCGACGAGCAGTACTTC
NA TRBJ2-3 TRBV19 many 15 CASGQRTDPTDTQYF TGTGCCAGTGGGCAGAGGACTGACCCCACAGATACGCAGTATTTT
TRBD1 TRBJ1-2 TRBV28 NA 18 CASSFPLGTGASNYGYTF TGTGCCAGCAGTTTCCCCCTGGGGACAGGGGCCAGTAACTATGGCTACACCTTC
NA TRBJ2-1 TRBV5-4 many 15 CASSPFGLVGNEQFF TGTGCCAGCAGCCCCTTTGGTCTAGTTGGCAATGAGCAGTTCTTC
TRBD1 TRBJ2-7 TRBV18 NA 14 CASSYIRDSYEQYF TGTGCCAGCTCATACATCCGGGACAGCTACGAGCAGTACTTC
NA TRBJ2-7 TRBV12-1 NA 15 CASSFPGQGANEQYF TGTGCCAGCAGCTTCCCGGGACAGGGGGCCAACGAGCAGTACTTC
TRBD1 TRBJ2-1 TRBV6-1 few 14 CASRQQGEMNEQFF TGTGCCAGCAGACAACAGGGGGAAATGAATGAGCAGTTCTTC
TRBD1 TRBJ2-5 TRBV7-8 NA 16 CASSQNTGGGTETQYF TGTGCCAGCAGCCAGAACACAGGGGGCGGTACGGAGACCCAGTACTTC
NA TRBJ2-6 TRBV7-8 NA 18 CASSGRSGHPSGANVLTF TGTGCCAGCAGCGGGCGATCGGGACATCCCTCTGGGGCCAACGTCCTGACTTTC
TRBD1 TRBJ2-7 TRBV5-4 NA 14 CASRSGQGSYEQYF TGTGCCAGCAGATCGGGACAGGGATCCTACGAGCAGTACTTC
TRBD1 TRBJ2-2 TRBV6-1 many 13 CASAGQDTGELFF TGTGCCAGCGCCGGACAGGACACCGGGGAGCTGTTTTTT
NA TRBJ1-1 TRBV5-1 few 12 CASSLGEAVAFF TGCGCCAGCAGCTTGGGTGAAGCTGTGGCTTTCTTT
NA TRBJ1-1 TRBV9 few 14 CASSVADKYTEAFF TGTGCCAGCAGCGTAGCAGACAAGTACACTGAAGCTTTCTTT
TRBD2 TRBJ2-1 TRBV19 few 16 CASSIDAGGPHNEQFF TGTGCCAGTAGTATAGATGCGGGAGGGCCCCACAATGAGCAGTTCTTC
NA TRBJ2-1 TRBV5-1 NA 14 CASSLGGGSTYQFF TGCGCCAGCAGCTTGGGGGGTGGTTCGACTTACCAGTTCTTC
NA TRBJ2-7 TRBV5-1 once 13 CASTPTNSQEQYF TGCGCCAGCACCCCAACGAATTCTCAAGAGCAGTACTTC
NA TRBJ1-1 TRBV5-1 NA 13 CASSSRPNTEAFF TGCGCCAGCAGCTCACGGCCGAACACTGAAGCTTTCTTT
NA TRBJ1-6 TRBV4-2 NA 13 CASSRQNNSPLHF TGTGCCAGCAGCCGACAGAATAATTCACCCCTCCACTTT
NA TRBJ1-2 TRBV7-9 NA 12 CASSWDTYGYTF TGTGCCAGCAGCTGGGACACCTATGGCTACACCTTC
NA TRBJ1-1 TRBV19 NA 13 CASIPTTRTEAFF TGTGCCAGTATACCCACGACGCGAACTGAAGCTTTCTTT
NA TRBJ1-4 TRBV4-2 NA 16 CASSLASRDLNEKLFF TGTGCCAGCAGCCTCGCCAGTAGGGACCTTAATGAAAAACTGTTTTTT
NA TRBJ2-5 TRBV6-6 NA 13 CASNVGTEETQYF TGTGCCAGCAACGTGGGCACGGAAGAGACCCAGTACTTC
NA TRBJ2-2 TRBV28 NA 13 CASKKRVDGELFF TGTGCCAGCAAAAAAAGGGTCGACGGGGAGCTGTTTTTT
NA TRBJ2-3 TRBV6-5 NA 16 CASSYSRTPNTDTQYF TGTGCCAGCAGTTACTCGAGGACACCGAACACAGATACGCAGTATTTT
NA TRBJ2-1 TRBV6-1 NA 14 CASSESSNSDEQFF TGTGCCAGCAGTGAATCATCAAATTCCGATGAGCAGTTCTTC
TRBD1 TRBJ1-3 TRBV9 NA 17 CASSVERQQGYGNTIYF TGTGCCAGCAGCGTCGAGAGACAACAGGGGTACGGAAACACCATATATTTT